The clone carrying this T cell receptor (beta chain) was found once. Its target is not known. TCR beta from blood CD8+ and CD4+ T cells was sequenced. The CD8+ and CD4+ T cells were negatively isolated, with the TEMRA cells enriched by FACS. The sample comes from a study of CD8 T cells in Susac syndrome. Study results and caveats: The study's TCR sequencing and HLA analysis drew on a certain number of individuals. That number was acknowledged as relatively small.

Random-hexamer reverse transcription was applied to roughly 0.5 to 1 ug RNA. Coverage of TCR beta CDR3 amplification by immunoSEQ multiplex PCR extended to 54 Vbeta and 13 Jbeta. One entry per CDR3 protein results from TCRdb running MiXCR on the immunoSEQ multiplex PCR reads. The sample includes some 300,000 distinct CDR3 sequences, 85% of them seen just once. The V gene end was trimmed by 3 bases and the J gene end by 8 bases; junction bases not matched to a gene: 13. From germline, CDR1 is DFQATT and CDR2 SNEGSKA (reference sequence). The CDR3 is 16 residues long. The sequence came from a human donor with multiple sclerosis. The V call is TRBV20-1, the J call TRBJ1-6; TRBD1 aligns across 7 bases. Sample: CD8+ T cells from PBMCs. CDR3 coding DNA: TGCAGTGCTAGCCCCTTTCCGGGACAGTTCGATTCACCCCTCCACTTT. It yields the protein CSASPFPGQFDSPLHF.